This entry describes one TCR beta chain. Its antigen is undetermined. A single record per CDR3 protein comes from TCRdb applying MiXCR to the reads. There are about a million distinct CDR3 sequences in the sample; roughly 30% occur only once, and roughly 13% lies in the top ten. The length of the CDR3 is 13 residues. Trimming removed 3 bases from V and 2 bases from J, with 5 bases in between. The V gene's germline CDR1 is LNHDA and CDR2 SQIVND (reference sequence). These data are taken from a study of T cell repertoires in cytomegalovirus infection. Whole-study context: It was recently identified HLA-C-restricted and well-studied HLA-B-restricted CMV epitopes that the study used. Public TCR beta signatures marked donors with CMV infection and the matching HLA.

Study results and caveats: The ex vivo response was dominated by HLA-C-restricted CMV-specific TCR beta clonotypes.

This material consisted of cultured CD8+ T cells from PBMCs, taken from culture after CMV antigen stimulation. This TCR was sampled from a human donor in good health (CMV status not recorded). Some clones in this sample may be carry-over from other donors' samples. The chain combines TRBV19 with TRBJ2-1; D call uncertain. The CDR3, as DNA: TGTGCCAGTAGTATCGACCCCTACAATGAGCAGTTCTTC. Translation gives CASSIDPYNEQFF.